Listed below are T cell receptor beta chains from one sample, sequenced in a study of T and B cells in COVID-19 patients. TCRdb ran MiXCR on the multiplex PCR reads and lists one entry per CDR3 protein. The data show 13,000 to 15,000 distinct CDR3 sequences, about 30% seen once. Input material: blood. The receptors come from a human donor who had recovered from COVID-19. Both conserved end residues are part of each CDR3. The D gene is left open where the match is weak. Size values are once, few and many counts, or a class for expanded clones, and some rows have none.

CDR3aa: CASSLVAGARNTIYF
CDR3nt: TGTGCCAGCAGCTTGGTGGCAGGGGCCCGAAACACCATATATTTT
v_gene: TRBV5-5
d_gene: NA
j_gene: TRBJ1-3
abundance: NA

CDR3aa: CASSHVVGTGNSGANVLTF
CDR3nt: TGCGCCAGCAGCCACGTGGTAGGGACAGGAAATTCTGGGGCCAACGTCCTGACTTTC
v_gene: TRBV4-3
d_gene: TRBD1
j_gene: TRBJ2-6
abundance: NA

CDR3aa: CASSIQGGVQETQYF
CDR3nt: TGTGCCAGTAGTATACAGGGTGGGGTGCAAGAGACCCAGTACTTC
v_gene: TRBV19
d_gene: NA
j_gene: TRBJ2-5
abundance: medium-sized

CDR3aa: CASSTPRQGTYEQYF
CDR3nt: TGTGCCAGTAGTACCCCGAGACAGGGCACCTACGAGCAGTACTTC
v_gene: TRBV19
d_gene: TRBD1
j_gene: TRBJ2-7
abundance: medium-sized

CDR3aa: CASSGGVSYEQYF
CDR3nt: TGTGCCAGCAGCGGCGGGGTCTCCTACGAGCAGTACTTC
v_gene: TRBV27
d_gene: NA
j_gene: TRBJ2-7
abundance: few

CDR3aa: CARKDASGRPLSYEQYF
CDR3nt: TGTGCCAGGAAGGATGCTAGCGGGAGGCCGCTTAGTTACGAGCAGTACTTC
v_gene: TRBV19
d_gene: TRBD2
j_gene: TRBJ2-7
abundance: medium-sized

CDR3aa: CAIGTGPYEQYF
CDR3nt: TGTGCCATCGGGACAGGACCCTACGAGCAGTACTTC
v_gene: TRBV10-3
d_gene: TRBD1
j_gene: TRBJ2-7
abundance: NA

CDR3aa: CSVGQEANYGYTF
CDR3nt: TGCAGCGTCGGACAGGAAGCTAACTATGGCTACACCTTC
v_gene: TRBV29-1
d_gene: TRBD1
j_gene: TRBJ1-2
abundance: medium-sized

CDR3aa: CSAGTSGSDDLIF
CDR3nt: TGCAGCGCTGGGACTAGCGGGAGTGATGACTTGATCTTC
v_gene: TRBV29-1
d_gene: TRBD2
j_gene: TRBJ2-1
abundance: NA

CDR3aa: CATSREAGGPTDTQYF
CDR3nt: TGTGCCACCAGCAGAGAGGCGGGAGGGCCCACAGATACGCAGTATTTT
v_gene: TRBV15
d_gene: TRBD2
j_gene: TRBJ2-3
abundance: medium-sized

CDR3aa: CASSYSRGNTIYF
CDR3nt: TGTGCCAGCAGTTACAGCAGGGGAAACACCATATATTTT
v_gene: TRBV6-5
d_gene: NA
j_gene: TRBJ1-3
abundance: few

CDR3aa: CASSPIERDTQYF
CDR3nt: TGTGCCAGCAGTCCTATTGAACGAGATACGCAGTATTTT
v_gene: TRBV7-2
d_gene: NA
j_gene: TRBJ2-3
abundance: few

CDR3aa: CASSIRLRGDSPLHF
CDR3nt: TGTGCCAGTAGTATTAGATTGAGGGGTGATTCACCCCTCCACTTT
v_gene: TRBV19
d_gene: NA
j_gene: TRBJ1-6
abundance: medium-sized

CDR3aa: CASSLFGGVNQPQHF
CDR3nt: TGTGCCAGCAGCTTGTTTGGAGGGGTTAATCAGCCCCAGCATTTT
v_gene: TRBV5-6
d_gene: NA
j_gene: TRBJ1-5
abundance: NA

CDR3aa: CASSPLYNEQFF
CDR3nt: TGTGCCAGCTCACCCCTCTACAATGAGCAGTTCTTC
v_gene: TRBV18
d_gene: NA
j_gene: TRBJ2-1
abundance: many

CDR3aa: CSVEDRGLISGEKLFF
CDR3nt: TGCAGCGTTGAGGACAGGGGGCTAATAAGCGGTGAAAAACTGTTTTTT
v_gene: TRBV29-1
d_gene: TRBD1
j_gene: TRBJ1-4
abundance: medium-sized

CDR3aa: CASSLDRKKDYGYTF
CDR3nt: TGTGCCAGTAGTTTGGATCGGAAGAAGGACTATGGCTACACCTTC
v_gene: TRBV19
d_gene: NA
j_gene: TRBJ1-2
abundance: few

CDR3aa: CAWTRERGSYNEQFF
CDR3nt: TGTGCCTGGACCCGCGAGCGGGGCTCCTACAATGAGCAGTTCTTC
v_gene: TRBV30
d_gene: TRBD2
j_gene: TRBJ2-1
abundance: NA